A selection of T cell receptor beta chains follows, all from one sample in a study of sequential checkpoint blockade in melanoma. Libraries were prepared by immunoSEQ multiplex PCR; TCRdb keeps only in-frame clonotypes and omits some of them. The table includes fewer than 40,000 clones, over 75% detected once. This sample comprised CD8+ T cells sorted from blood (inferred from file names), obtained from a patient given nivolumab and ipilimumab in sequence. These receptors all come from a human donor with melanoma. CDR3s include the opening cysteine and the closing phenylalanine or tryptophan. The order of the fields is V gene, clone size, CDR3 protein. Size tells how often a clone was seen (once, few, many) or the class of an expanded clone, and some rows leave it out.

v_gene: TRBV27
abundance: -
CDR3aa: CASSLTVNQPQHF

v_gene: TRBV27
abundance: -
CDR3aa: CASSLQGGQPQHF

v_gene: TRBV10-2
abundance: once
CDR3aa: CASSTSRSSYEQYF

v_gene: TRBV5-6
abundance: -
CDR3aa: CASSLLAPNTGELFF

v_gene: TRBV5-6
abundance: -
CDR3aa: CASSLETSRYGYTF

v_gene: TRBV29-1
abundance: -
CDR3aa: CSGRKTGAGELFF

v_gene: TRBV28
abundance: -
CDR3aa: CATAGGGGRLVYEQYF

v_gene: TRBV5-5
abundance: -
CDR3aa: CASSLFGEQPQHF

v_gene: TRBV4-1
abundance: once
CDR3aa: CASSQDPTGNYGYTF

v_gene: TRBV28
abundance: -
CDR3aa: CASTFGQGAYEQYF

v_gene: TRBV15
abundance: -
CDR3aa: CATSRDRGSPYNEQFF

v_gene: TRBV19
abundance: -
CDR3aa: CASSIGPGGRSEQFF

v_gene: TRBV7-6
abundance: -
CDR3aa: CASSSSGTGRYEQYF

v_gene: TRBV7-3
abundance: -
CDR3aa: CASSLTAGREAFF

v_gene: TRBV19
abundance: -
CDR3aa: CASSMGSSEQYF

v_gene: TRBV19
abundance: -
CDR3aa: CASSIRGNQPQHF

v_gene: TRBV7-9
abundance: -
CDR3aa: CASSLGPNRDEQYF

v_gene: TRBV9
abundance: -
CDR3aa: CASSVVGSSDTQYF

v_gene: TRBV7-9
abundance: -
CDR3aa: CASSSGSSYNEQFF

v_gene: TRBV4-1
abundance: -
CDR3aa: CASSQGTSGYSYEQYF

v_gene: TRBV19
abundance: -
CDR3aa: CATTGESSYNEQFF

v_gene: TRBV9
abundance: -
CDR3aa: CASSPDRERNEQFF

v_gene: TRBV4-1
abundance: -
CDR3aa: CASSQVTPSREQYF

v_gene: TRBV6-5
abundance: -
CDR3aa: CASSPGLAVDEQFF

v_gene: TRBV19
abundance: few
CDR3aa: CATRQTHGSEAFF

v_gene: TRBV19
abundance: -
CDR3aa: CASSIFPLAAPSYNEQFF

v_gene: TRBV5-1
abundance: -
CDR3aa: CASSSPLTGGMNTEAFF

v_gene: TRBV7-6
abundance: -
CDR3aa: CAIQVLNEKLFF

v_gene: TRBV6-5
abundance: -
CDR3aa: CASNGGNEQFF

v_gene: TRBV19
abundance: once
CDR3aa: CASSKSRTGELFF

v_gene: TRBV6-1
abundance: -
CDR3aa: CASRPGGTGELFF

v_gene: TRBV6-5
abundance: once
CDR3aa: CASTPGGSSYNEQFF

v_gene: TRBV28
abundance: -
CDR3aa: CASNLQGASYEQYF

v_gene: TRBV11-3
abundance: -
CDR3aa: CASSLWATGGETGNTIYF

v_gene: TRBV7-8
abundance: -
CDR3aa: CASSLVTSGRSSYNEQFF

v_gene: TRBV5-6
abundance: -
CDR3aa: CASSWDRGLGNEQYF

v_gene: TRBV23-1
abundance: few
CDR3aa: CATISAQHF

v_gene: TRBV11-2
abundance: -
CDR3aa: CASSFWGSTDTQYF

v_gene: TRBV9
abundance: -
CDR3aa: CASSVDSRYNEQFF

v_gene: TRBV7-6
abundance: -
CDR3aa: CASSLADTSGSYEQYF

v_gene: TRBV5-4
abundance: -
CDR3aa: CASSFNGGLVNEQFF

v_gene: TRBV7-6
abundance: -
CDR3aa: CASSLQMNTEAFF

v_gene: TRBV5-1
abundance: few
CDR3aa: CASSLSTGGEKLFF

v_gene: TRBV10-2
abundance: -
CDR3aa: CASSESGAIFNYGYTF

v_gene: TRBV11-3
abundance: -
CDR3aa: CASRDSQETQYF

v_gene: TRBV6-6
abundance: -
CDR3aa: CASSWEGTGELFF

v_gene: TRBV27
abundance: -
CDR3aa: CASSLQGLHEQYF

v_gene: TRBV5-1
abundance: -
CDR3aa: CASSLEGIDTGELFF

v_gene: TRBV28
abundance: -
CDR3aa: CASSLRVDTEAFF

v_gene: TRBV19
abundance: -
CDR3aa: CASSIGGAHATNEKLFF

v_gene: TRBV6-6
abundance: -
CDR3aa: CASSYDFQGGQPQHF

v_gene: TRBV7-8
abundance: few
CDR3aa: CASSVGGSEAFF

v_gene: TRBV5-4
abundance: -
CDR3aa: CASSAGQGTEAFF

v_gene: TRBV9
abundance: -
CDR3aa: CASSPGLVSVNEQFF